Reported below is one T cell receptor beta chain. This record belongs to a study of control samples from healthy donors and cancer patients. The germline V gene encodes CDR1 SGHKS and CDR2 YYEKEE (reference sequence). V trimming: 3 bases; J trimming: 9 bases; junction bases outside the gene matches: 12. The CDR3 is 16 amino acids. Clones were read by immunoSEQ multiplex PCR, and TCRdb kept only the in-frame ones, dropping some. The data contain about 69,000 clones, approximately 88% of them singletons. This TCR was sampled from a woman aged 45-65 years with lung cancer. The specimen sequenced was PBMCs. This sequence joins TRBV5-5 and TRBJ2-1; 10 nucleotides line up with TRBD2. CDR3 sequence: CASSYLQRGGTGEQFF. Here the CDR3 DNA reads TGTGCCAGCAGCTACCTCCAGCGGGGGGGCACGGGTGAGCAGTTCTTC.